The 12 T cell receptor beta chains below come from one sample, sequenced in a study of T cell repertoires in cytomegalovirus infection. One entry per CDR3 protein, called by TCRdb with MiXCR from the reads. The sample carries about 360,000 distinct CDR3 sequences, about 35% recorded once. Their target antigens are unknown. The material sequenced was cultured PBMCs, taken from culture after CMV antigen stimulation. The receptors derive from a human donor in good health (CMV status not recorded). Some clones in this sample may be carry-over from other donors' samples.

Here the CDR3 reads CASSLDRNIQYF. Here the CDR3 DNA reads TGTGCCAGCAGCTTAGACAGAAACATTCAGTACTTC. The rearrangement uses TRBV7-2 and TRBJ2-4; D unresolved. In germline, CDR1 is SGHTA, CDR2 FQGNSA. The germline V and J ends were trimmed by 1 base and 6 bases, with 4 bases remaining between them. The CDR3 is 12 amino acids.

The V gene is TRBV7-2, the J gene TRBJ2-5; 7 nucleotides agree with TRBD2. The CDR3 is 18 residues long. After removal of 6 bases from V and 1 base from J, the junction contained 17 bases not matched to a gene. CDR1 and CDR2 from the germline V gene are SGHTA and FQGNSA. Here the CDR3 reads CASSGLALRERFQETQYF. In DNA, the CDR3 is TGTGCCAGCAGTGGGCTGGCTTTGCGGGAGAGGTTCCAAGAGACCCAGTACTTC.

The chain joins TRBV7-2 to TRBJ1-1, with D uncertain. The V gene lost 1 base and the J gene lost 4 bases, with 7 bases spanning the gap. The CDR3 loop spans 13 amino acids. Looked up from germline, CDR1 is SGHTA and CDR2 is FQGNSA. The CDR3 sequence: CASSLVTTTEAFF. CDR3 in DNA: TGTGCCAGCAGCTTAGTAACGACCACTGAAGCTTTCTTT.

This clonotype was seen a few times. This chain's CDR3 is CASSLSPTGGNGYTF. The CDR3 DNA reads TGTGCCAGCAGTTTATCCCCGACAGGGGGAAATGGCTACACCTTC. This chain uses TRBV12-3 or TRBV12-4 with TRBJ1-2; 9 nucleotides align to TRBD1. Germline trimming cut 2 bases from V and 6 bases from J; bases unmatched to any gene: 7. CDR3 length: 15 amino acids.

This clonotype was counted at least ten times. The genes are TRBV6-2 or TRBV6-3 and TRBJ2-2, with 10 bases aligning to TRBD1. Trimming removed 7 bases from V and 5 bases from J; junction bases left unmatched: 7. CDR3 size: 15 residues. Germline V gene data show CDR1 as MNHEY and CDR2 as SVGEGT. In DNA, the CDR3 is TGTGCCAGCAAGATCGGGACAGGGGATACCGGGGAGCTGTTTTTT. Amino acid sequence: CASKIGTGDTGELFF.

As to this clonotype: This may be a read error, as it is one base from a much larger clone. The genes are TRBV7-2 and TRBJ2-2; 7 bases agree with TRBD2. The CDR3 is 18 residues long. The germline gives CDR1 SGHTA, CDR2 FQGNSA. The DNA of the CDR3 is TGTGCCAGCAGCTTAACACTAAGCGGGGCCGCGAACGCCGGGGAGCTGTTTTTT. Translating gives CASSLTLSGAANAGELFF.

The J gene is TRBJ1-1, the V gene TRBV6-2 or TRBV6-3, with 7 bases fitting TRBD1. Germline-derived CDR1 and CDR2 are MNHEY and SVGEGT. CDR3 length: 15 amino acids. Trimming at V came to 5 bases and at J to 0 bases, leaving 6 bases not matched to a gene. The CDR3, as DNA: TGTGCCAGCAGTCTGACAGGGAACATGAACACTGAAGCTTTCTTT. Translation: CASSLTGNMNTEAFF.

This clonotype showed up just a few times. The chain links TRBV7-9 to TRBJ2-1; 9 positions match TRBD2. V was pared by 3 bases and J by 11 bases, with 5 bases of the junction left unmatched. CDR1 and CDR2 from the germline V gene are SEHNR and FQNEAQ (reference sequence). The CDR3 extends over 13 amino acids. Here the CDR3 reads CASSLGAGGQQFF. In DNA, the CDR3 is TGTGCCAGCAGCTTGGGAGCGGGGGGCCAGCAGTTCTTC.

In this sample, this clonotype turned up a few times. This chain uses TRBV19 with TRBJ1-2, with 7 bases lining up with TRBD1. Trimming at V came to 0 bases and at J to 5 bases, leaving 12 bases not matched to a gene. This CDR3 has 17 amino acids. The germline CDR1 and CDR2 sequences are LNHDA and SQIVND (reference sequence). The CDR3 sequence is CASSIDPMDRKLYGYTF. The CDR3 DNA follows: TGTGCCAGTAGTATAGATCCAATGGACAGGAAACTATATGGCTACACCTTC.

The chain combines TRBV19 with TRBJ2-6; the D call may be TRBD1 or TRBD2 (6 bases each). CDR1 and CDR2 from the germline V gene are LNHDA and SQIVND (reference sequence). The length of the CDR3 is 15 residues. The V and J ends lost 7 bases and 2 bases respectively, with 12 bases between them. CDR3 sequence (DNA): TGTGCCAGTACCATGGGGGGCGCTGGGGCCAACGTCCTGACTTTC. Amino acids: CASTMGGAGANVLTF.

The rearrangement joins TRBV7-9 to TRBJ2-1; TRBD2 agrees at 7 bases. The germline gives CDR1 SEHNR, CDR2 FQNEAQ (reference sequence). The V segment lost 8 bases and the J segment 0 bases; nucleotides outside the gene matches: 10. CDR3 length equals 16 residues. The CDR3 region is CASPAGASGSYNEQFF. CDR3 nucleotide sequence: TGTGCCAGCCCGGCGGGAGCTAGCGGCTCCTACAATGAGCAGTTCTTC. Complete variable domain (other parts from reference TRBV7-9 and TRBJ2-1): DTGVSQNPRHKITKRGQNVTFRCDPISEHNRLYWYRQTLGQGPEFLTYFQNEAQLEKSRLLSDRFSAERPKGSFSTLEIQRTEQGDSAMYLCASPAGASGSYNEQFFGPGTRLTVL.

This rearrangement joins TRBV27 to TRBJ1-3; no firm D call. Germline values: CDR1 MNHEY, CDR2 SMNVEV (reference sequence). There are 15 residues in the CDR3. V lost 0 bases and J 1 base, leaving 7 bases between the germline ends. Here the CDR3 reads CASSLSAWSGNTIYF. In nucleotides, the CDR3 is TGTGCCAGCAGTTTATCGGCGTGGTCTGGAAACACCATATATTTT.